The 25 T cell receptor beta chains below all came from one sample that was sequenced in a study of cytomegalovirus exposure and HLA in healthy donors. The study ran its PCR with 60 Vbeta and 13 Jbeta primers. Assay: immunoSEQ multiplex PCR; the TCRdb copy retains only in-frame clones and omits some. Among around 110,000 clones listed, 77% were seen once. The sample comprised PBMCs. All receptors come from a male donor in good health and CMV-seronegative.

This clone was seen a handful of times. The chain carries TRBV28 and TRBJ1-4; tentative D call: TRBD1 (6 bases). Trimming took off 8 bases at V and 3 bases at J, with 16 bases between the two ends. CDR1 is MDHEN, CDR2 SYDVKM, per germline. The CDR3 is 15 residues long. Here the CDR3 reads CASRSMGAANEKLFF. CDR3 in DNA: TGTGCCAGCCGCTCTATGGGGGCAGCTAATGAAAAACTGTTTTTT.

Here the CDR3 reads CASSLARQNYEQYF. DNA for the CDR3: TGTGCCAGCTCACTCGCGCGACAGAACTACGAGCAGTACTTC. V usage is TRBV18 and J usage is TRBJ2-5; TRBD1 might be the D (5 bases). The last part of the DNA fits TRBJ2-7 better; the J call may be wrong. Germline CDR1 reads KGHSH; CDR2 reads LQKENI. The CDR3 sequence is 14 residues long.

V usage is TRBV5-1 and J usage is TRBJ2-7, with D tentatively TRBD2 (5 bases). CDR3 length: 14 amino acids. Trimming removed 0 bases at V and 2 bases at J, with 9 bases between. The germline V gene encodes CDR1 SGHRS and CDR2 YFSETQ. CDR3 amino acids: CASSLEGDTYEQYF. DNA for the CDR3: TGCGCCAGCAGCTTGGAGGGAGACACCTACGAGCAGTACTTC.

This clone was found a few times. This chain uses TRBV18 with TRBJ1-1, with 7 positions matching TRBD1. This CDR3 comprises 14 residues. V trimming: 4 bases; J trimming: 3 bases; junction bases outside the gene matches: 5. Germline V gene data show CDR1 as KGHSH and CDR2 as LQKENI. CDR3 sequence reads: CASSQQGTYTEAFF. CDR3 coding DNA: TGTGCCAGCTCACAACAGGGGACGTACACTGAAGCTTTCTTT.

The CDR3 nucleotides are TGTGCCACCAGCAGCCTCAGGGGGCTAGGAGAGACCCAGTACTTC. Protein product: CATSSLRGLGETQYF. V gene TRBV15 combines with J gene TRBJ2-5; TRBD1 matches at 8 bases. The CDR3 extends over 15 amino acids. Trimming cost V 3 bases and J 4 bases; bases outside gene matches: 7. The germline gives CDR1 LNHNV, CDR2 YYDKDF (reference sequence).

This rearrangement joins TRBV12-5 to TRBJ1-5; 8 bases fit TRBD1. Germline CDR1 reads LGHNT; CDR2 reads FRNRAP. Germline trimming cut 5 bases from V and 6 bases from J; bases unmatched to any gene: 3. The CDR3 is 13 amino acids. DNA for the CDR3: TGTGCTAGTGGTAATACAGGGGGTCAGCCCCAGCATTTT. It is translated as CASGNTGGQPQHF.

In this sample, this clone turned up a few times. The V gene is TRBV25-1, the J gene TRBJ1-1; possible D gene TRBD1, 5 bases. The CDR3 length is 16 residues. The ends were cut back, 2 bases at V and 0 bases at J, with 13 bases in the middle. CDR1 MGHDK and CDR2 SYGVNS come from the germline V gene. CDR3 region: CASSEGFSGLNTEAFF. The CDR3 region has the DNA TGTGCCAGCAGTGAAGGTTTCTCAGGGTTGAACACTGAAGCTTTCTTT.

The chain recombines TRBV5-6 with TRBJ1-1; 8 nucleotides line up with TRBD1. Germline assignment: CDR1 SGHDT and CDR2 YYEEEE. Unmatched junction bases numbered 10, after V lost 1 base and J lost 11 bases. The CDR3 totals 14 residues. The CDR3 region has the DNA TGTGCCAGCAGCTTGCGGACAGGGAGAATAAGGGCTTTCTTT. Translated, it gives CASSLRTGRIRAFF. The full variable domain, rest sourced from reference TRBV5-6 and TRBJ1-1, is DAGVTQSPTHLIKTRGQQVTLRCSPKSGHDTVSWYQQALGQGPQFIFQYYEEEERQRGNFPDRFSGHQFPNYSSELNVNALLLGDSALYLCASSLRTGRIRAFFGQGTRLTVV.

The chain couples TRBV12-5 to TRBJ2-1; TRBD2 aligns across 11 bases. The CDR3 consists of 17 residues. Germline V lookup: CDR1 LGHNT, CDR2 FRNRAP. J lost 6 bases, V lost 2 bases, and 9 bases had no gene match. CDR3 region: CASGLSLGLAELNEQFF. CDR3 bases: TGTGCTAGTGGTTTGTCCTTGGGACTAGCGGAACTCAATGAGCAGTTCTTC.

This sequence joins TRBV7-6 and TRBJ2-3, with TRBD2 matching 7 bases. V lost 3 bases to trimming and J lost 4 bases; unmatched junction nucleotides: 4. The germline gives CDR1 SGHVS, CDR2 FNYEAQ. The CDR3 covers 14 residues. CDR3 loop: CASSLGTTPDTQYF. DNA of the CDR3: TGTGCCAGCAGCTTGGGGACTACTCCAGATACGCAGTATTTT.

This clone was counted between two and nine times. J is TRBJ1-5 and V is TRBV7-7; 7 positions match TRBD1. The V gene end was trimmed by 1 base and the J gene end by 6 bases; junction bases not matched to a gene: 0. The CDR3 totals 13 residues. The germline V gene has CDR1 SSHAT and CDR2 FNYEAQ (reference sequence). The CDR3 DNA reads TGTGCCAGCAGCTTAGGACAGGGTCAGCCCCAGCATTTT. It specifies CASSLGQGQPQHF.

The chain has TRBV7-7 and TRBJ2-1; unclear D gene. Between the trimmed V and J ends, which lost 2 bases and 9 bases, there was a span of 14 bases. The V gene's germline CDR1 is SSHAT and CDR2 FNYEAQ (reference sequence). The CDR3 is made up of 14 amino acids. The CDR3 sequence is CASSLSLGDREQFF. The CDR3 coding sequence is TGTGCCAGCAGCTTATCCCTGGGCGATCGTGAGCAGTTCTTC.

CDR3 coding DNA: TGTGCCAGCAGTTTAAGAGCCCATGATGAGCAGTTCTTC. It encodes CASSLRAHDEQFF. The V gene is TRBV27, the J gene TRBJ2-1, with D unclear. Looked up from germline, CDR1 is MNHEY and CDR2 is SMNVEV (reference sequence). The CDR3 is 13 residues long. The V end was cut by 2 bases, the J end by 8 bases, with 10 bases between.

DNA for the CDR3: TGTGCCAGCAGTTCGACAGGGAGGTATGGCTACACCTTC. This sequence encodes CASSSTGRYGYTF. V is TRBV27 and J is TRBJ1-2, with TRBD1 matching over 7 bases. The CDR3 is made up of 13 amino acids. Germline V gene data show CDR1 as MNHEY and CDR2 as SMNVEV (reference sequence). V was pared by 4 bases and J by 5 bases, with 4 bases of the junction left unmatched.

J is TRBJ2-2 and V is TRBV10-1; a possible D gene is TRBD2 (6 bases). CDR1 WNHNN and CDR2 SYGVQD come from the germline V gene (reference sequence). Trimming stripped 0 bases from V and 3 bases from J, with 14 bases between. The CDR3 runs 17 residues. For the CDR3, the DNA is TGCGCCAGCAGTGAGTCGTACAGGAGGGTCGACACCGGGGAGCTGTTTTTT. It encodes CASSESYRRVDTGELFF.

This clone was found a few times. This chain uses TRBV6-6 with TRBJ2-7, with D possibly TRBD2 on 6 matching bases. Germline CDR1 and CDR2: MNHNY and SVGAGI (reference sequence). This CDR3 has 13 residues. The V and J ends lost 4 bases and 1 base respectively, with 8 bases between them. The CDR3 is CASSSAGSYEQYF. The CDR3 region has the DNA TGTGCCAGCAGTTCGGCGGGGTCCTACGAGCAGTACTTC.

The chain employs TRBV7-2 and TRBJ2-3; 9 nucleotides agree with TRBD2. CDR3 length equals 16 residues. Germline V gives CDR1 SGHTA, CDR2 FQGNSA. V was clipped by 5 bases and J by 0 bases; unmatched bases: 6. The CDR3 nucleotides are TGTGCCAGCAGCGGTAGACTAGCGGTGAGCACAGATACGCAGTATTTT. This gives the protein CASSGRLAVSTDTQYF.

The chain recombines TRBV2 with TRBJ2-4; D is unresolved. Germline V gene lookup returns CDR1 SNHLY and CDR2 FYNNEI. V gave up 6 bases and J gave up 7 bases, with 7 bases separating them. CDR3 length equals 11 residues. This CDR3 reads CASRTRNIQYF. The CDR3 nucleotides are TGTGCCAGCAGGACGAGGAACATTCAGTACTTC.

The rearrangement uses TRBV6-6 and TRBJ2-3; 7 nucleotides match TRBD2. This CDR3 region has 15 residues. The ends lost 1 base at V and 0 bases at J; junction bases unmatched: 1. Germline V CDR1 and CDR2: MNHNY, SVGAGI (reference sequence). CDR3: CASSYLGGSTDTQYF. The CDR3 nucleotides read TGTGCCAGCAGTTACTTGGGGGGGAGCACAGATACGCAGTATTTT.

V is TRBV6-5 and J is TRBJ1-2; the D is unclear. Deletions cut 0 bases from V and 4 bases from J, with 12 bases between. Germline V gene lookup returns CDR1 MNHEY and CDR2 SVGAGI. This CDR3 has 15 amino acids. The CDR3 here is CASSYSVDSSYGYTF. CDR3 nucleotides: TGTGCCAGCAGTTACTCGGTTGACTCCAGCTATGGCTACACCTTC.

The V and J genes are TRBV5-1 and TRBJ1-2; 7 positions match TRBD1. V gave up 6 bases and J gave up 5 bases; unmatched junction bases: 10. Germline V lookup: CDR1 SGHRS, CDR2 YFSETQ. This CDR3 spans 14 amino acids. The CDR3 reads CASTSTGDNYGYTF. The CDR3 bases are TGCGCCAGCACGAGTACAGGGGATAATTATGGCTACACCTTC.

The chain carries TRBV27 and TRBJ2-7, with a weak D call TRBD1 (5 bases). The length of the CDR3 is 11 residues. Germline V gives CDR1 MNHEY, CDR2 SMNVEV (reference sequence). Trimming removed 7 bases at V and 2 bases at J, with 6 bases between. Here the CDR3 reads CASKDTYEQYF. Here the CDR3 DNA reads TGTGCCAGCAAGGACACCTACGAGCAGTACTTC.

The chain couples TRBV5-4 to TRBJ2-1, with TRBD2 identical over 8 bases. There are 15 residues in the CDR3. The germline gives CDR1 SGHNT, CDR2 YYREEE (reference sequence). The V gene end was trimmed by 0 bases and the J gene end by 7 bases; junction bases not matched to a gene: 6. CDR3 residues: CASSLGREVGNEQFF. DNA of the CDR3: TGTGCCAGCAGCTTGGGGCGGGAGGTCGGGAATGAGCAGTTCTTC.

The chain employs TRBV7-9 and TRBJ1-4; D is perhaps TRBD1 (6 bases). Trimming removed 0 bases from V and 4 bases from J, with 12 bases in between. The CDR3 is 16 residues long. The germline V gene encodes CDR1 SEHNR and CDR2 FQNEAQ (reference sequence). CDR3 residues: CASSLAVTGLNEKLFF. CDR3 DNA: TGTGCCAGCAGCTTAGCGGTGACAGGCCTTAATGAAAAACTGTTTTTT.

This sequence joins TRBV14 and TRBJ2-1; 12 bases are a match to TRBD2. The V gene's germline CDR1 is SGHDN and CDR2 FVKESK. Trimming took 2 bases from V and 6 from J; bases not matched to a gene: 11. The CDR3 is 18 amino acids. CDR3 nucleotide sequence: TGTGCCAGCAGCCAACCGGGACTAGCGGGCCCAGAGCCCAATGAGCAGTTCTTC. Translated, it gives CASSQPGLAGPEPNEQFF.